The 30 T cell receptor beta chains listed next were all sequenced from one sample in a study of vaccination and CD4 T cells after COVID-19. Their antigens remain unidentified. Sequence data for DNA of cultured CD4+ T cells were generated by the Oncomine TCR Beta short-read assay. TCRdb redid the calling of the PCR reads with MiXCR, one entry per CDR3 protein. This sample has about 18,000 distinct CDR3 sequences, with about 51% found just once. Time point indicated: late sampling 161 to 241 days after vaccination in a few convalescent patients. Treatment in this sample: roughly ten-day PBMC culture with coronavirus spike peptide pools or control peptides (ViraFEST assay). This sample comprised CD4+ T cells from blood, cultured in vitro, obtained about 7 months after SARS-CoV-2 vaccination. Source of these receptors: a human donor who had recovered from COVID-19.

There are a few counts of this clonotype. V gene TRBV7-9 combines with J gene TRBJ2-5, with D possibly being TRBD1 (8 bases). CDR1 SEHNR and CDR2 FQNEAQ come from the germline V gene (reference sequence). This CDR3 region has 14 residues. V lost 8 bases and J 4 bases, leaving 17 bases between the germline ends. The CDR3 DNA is TGTGCCAGCCAGAGCGGGACAGGAATAGAGACCCAGTACTTC. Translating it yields CASQSGTGIETQYF. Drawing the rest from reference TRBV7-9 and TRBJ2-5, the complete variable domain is DTGVSQNPRHKITKRGQNVTFRCDPISEHNRLYWYRQTLGQGPEFLTYFQNEAQLEKSRLLSDRFSAERPKGSFSTLEIQRTEQGDSAMYLCASQSGTGIETQYFGPGTRLLVL.

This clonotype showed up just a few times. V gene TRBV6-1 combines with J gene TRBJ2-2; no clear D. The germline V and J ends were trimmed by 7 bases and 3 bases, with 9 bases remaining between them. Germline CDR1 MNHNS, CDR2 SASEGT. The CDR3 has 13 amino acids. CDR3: CASINSDTGELFF. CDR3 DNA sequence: TGTGCCAGCATAAACAGTGACACCGGGGAGCTGTTTTTT.

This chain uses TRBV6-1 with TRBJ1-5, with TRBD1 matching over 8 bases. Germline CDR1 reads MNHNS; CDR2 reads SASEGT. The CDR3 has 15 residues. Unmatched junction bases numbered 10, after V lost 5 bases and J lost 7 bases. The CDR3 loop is CASSPTYRGEQPQHF. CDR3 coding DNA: TGTGCCAGCAGTCCAACCTACAGGGGGGAACAGCCCCAGCATTTT.

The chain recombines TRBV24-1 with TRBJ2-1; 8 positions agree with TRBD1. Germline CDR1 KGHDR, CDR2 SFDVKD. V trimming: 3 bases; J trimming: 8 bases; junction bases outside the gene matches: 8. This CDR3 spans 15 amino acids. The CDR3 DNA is TGTGCCACCAGTGATCACCACAAGACAGGGGATGAGCAGTTCTTC. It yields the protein CATSDHHKTGDEQFF.

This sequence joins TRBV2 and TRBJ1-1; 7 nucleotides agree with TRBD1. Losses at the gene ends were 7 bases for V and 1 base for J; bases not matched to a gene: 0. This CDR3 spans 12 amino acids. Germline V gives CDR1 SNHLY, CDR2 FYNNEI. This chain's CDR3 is CASNRGNTEAFF. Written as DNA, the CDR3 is TGTGCCAGCAACAGGGGGAACACTGAAGCTTTCTTT. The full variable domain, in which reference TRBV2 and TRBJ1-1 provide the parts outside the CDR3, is EPEVTQTPSHQVTQMGQEVILRCVPISNHLYFYWYRQILGQKVEFLVSFYNNEISEKSEIFDDQFSVERPDGSNFTLKIRSTKLEDSAMYFCASNRGNTEAFFGQGTRLTVV.

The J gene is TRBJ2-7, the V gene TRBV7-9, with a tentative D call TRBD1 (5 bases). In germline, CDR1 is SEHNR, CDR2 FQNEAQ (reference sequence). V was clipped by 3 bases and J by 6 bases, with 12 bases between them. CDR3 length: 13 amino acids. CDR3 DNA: TGTGCCAGCAGCTTCACGACTCAGGGCGAGCAGTACTTC. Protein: CASSFTTQGEQYF.

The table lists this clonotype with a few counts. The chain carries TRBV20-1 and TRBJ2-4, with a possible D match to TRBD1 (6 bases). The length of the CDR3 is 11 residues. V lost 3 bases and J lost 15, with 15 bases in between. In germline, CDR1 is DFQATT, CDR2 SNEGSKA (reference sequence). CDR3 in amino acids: CSASLTEDRYF. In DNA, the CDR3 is TGCAGTGCTAGCCTTACTGAGGACAGGTACTTC.

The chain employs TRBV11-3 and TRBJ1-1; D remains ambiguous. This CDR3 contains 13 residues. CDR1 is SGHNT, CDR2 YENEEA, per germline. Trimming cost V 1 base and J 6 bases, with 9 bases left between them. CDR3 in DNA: TGTGCCAGCAGCTTAGGAGATACAGCTGAAGCTTTCTTT. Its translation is CASSLGDTAEAFF.

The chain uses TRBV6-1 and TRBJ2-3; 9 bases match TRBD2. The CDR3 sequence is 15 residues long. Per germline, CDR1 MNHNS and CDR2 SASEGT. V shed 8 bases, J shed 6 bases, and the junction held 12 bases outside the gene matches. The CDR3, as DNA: TGTGCCAGCTCCCGAGCGGGAGGTGCAGTGGATACGCAGTATTTT. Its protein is CASSRAGGAVDTQYF.

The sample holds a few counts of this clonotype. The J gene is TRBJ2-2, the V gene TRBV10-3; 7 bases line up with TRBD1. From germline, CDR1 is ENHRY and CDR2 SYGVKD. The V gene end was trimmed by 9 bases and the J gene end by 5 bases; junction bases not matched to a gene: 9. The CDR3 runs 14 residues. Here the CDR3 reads CAISEDRLTGELFF. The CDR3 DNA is TGTGCCATAAGCGAGGACAGGCTGACCGGGGAGCTGTTTTTT.

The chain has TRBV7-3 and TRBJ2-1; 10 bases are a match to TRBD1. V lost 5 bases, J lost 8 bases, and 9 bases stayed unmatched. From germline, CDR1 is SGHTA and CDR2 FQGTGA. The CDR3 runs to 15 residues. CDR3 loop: CASSAGTGEWDEQFF. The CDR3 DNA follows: TGTGCCAGCAGCGCCGGGACAGGGGAGTGGGATGAGCAGTTCTTC.

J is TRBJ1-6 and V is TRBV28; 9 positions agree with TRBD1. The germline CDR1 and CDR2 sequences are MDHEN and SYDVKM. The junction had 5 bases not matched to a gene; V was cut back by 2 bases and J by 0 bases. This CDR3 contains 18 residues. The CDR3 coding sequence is TGTGCCAGCAGTTTAGGGACAGGGACGAGCTCCTATAATTCACCCCTCCACTTT. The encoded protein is CASSLGTGTSSYNSPLHF.

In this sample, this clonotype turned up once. CDR3 residues: CASSPPTTSGRAETQYF. The CDR3 nucleotides read TGTGCCAGCTCACCACCGACGACTAGCGGGAGGGCAGAGACCCAGTACTTC. V usage is TRBV18 and J usage is TRBJ2-5; 14 bases agree with TRBD2. The CDR3 sequence is 17 residues long. V lost 0 bases and J lost 4; bases outside the gene matches: 4. From germline, CDR1 is KGHSH and CDR2 LQKENI.

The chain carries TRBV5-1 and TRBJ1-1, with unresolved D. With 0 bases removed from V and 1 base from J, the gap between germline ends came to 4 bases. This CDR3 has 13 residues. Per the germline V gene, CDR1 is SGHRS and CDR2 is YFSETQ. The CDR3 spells CASSLEGNTEAFF. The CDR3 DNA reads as TGCGCCAGCAGCTTGGAAGGGAACACTGAAGCTTTCTTT.

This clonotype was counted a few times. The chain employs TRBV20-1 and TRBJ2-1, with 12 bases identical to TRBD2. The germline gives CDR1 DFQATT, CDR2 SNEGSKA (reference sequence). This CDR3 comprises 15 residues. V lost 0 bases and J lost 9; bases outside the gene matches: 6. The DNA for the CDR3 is TGCAGTGCTAGAGAGGCGACTAGCGGGAGTGTTGAGCAGTTCTTC. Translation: CSAREATSGSVEQFF.

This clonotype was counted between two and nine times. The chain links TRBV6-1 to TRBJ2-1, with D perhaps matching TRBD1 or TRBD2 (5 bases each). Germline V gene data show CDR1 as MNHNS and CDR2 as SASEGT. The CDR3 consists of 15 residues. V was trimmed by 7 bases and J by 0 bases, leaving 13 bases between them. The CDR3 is CASIMLGPSYNEQFF. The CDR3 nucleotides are TGTGCCAGCATCATGCTGGGACCCTCCTACAATGAGCAGTTCTTC.

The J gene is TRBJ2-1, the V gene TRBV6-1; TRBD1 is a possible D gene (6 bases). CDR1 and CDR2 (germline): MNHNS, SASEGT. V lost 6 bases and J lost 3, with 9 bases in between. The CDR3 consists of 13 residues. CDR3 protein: CASRMDSYNEQFF. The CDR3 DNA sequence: TGTGCCAGCAGAATGGACAGCTACAATGAGCAGTTCTTC.

CDR3 bases: TGCAGTGCACTCCCCGACCCGGATACGCAGTATTTT. This gives the protein CSALPDPDTQYF. The chain uses TRBV20-1 and TRBJ2-3; D is unresolved. CDR1 and CDR2 from the germline V gene are DFQATT and SNEGSKA (reference sequence). The V gene lost 6 bases and the J gene lost 6 bases, with 13 bases spanning the gap. CDR3 length: 12 amino acids.

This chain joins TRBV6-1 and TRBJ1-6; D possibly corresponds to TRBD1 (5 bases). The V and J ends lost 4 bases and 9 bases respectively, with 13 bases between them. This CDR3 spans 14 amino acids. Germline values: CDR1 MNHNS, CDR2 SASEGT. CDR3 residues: CASSAWGQGSPLHF. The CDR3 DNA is TGTGCCAGCAGTGCCTGGGGCCAGGGTTCACCCCTCCACTTT.

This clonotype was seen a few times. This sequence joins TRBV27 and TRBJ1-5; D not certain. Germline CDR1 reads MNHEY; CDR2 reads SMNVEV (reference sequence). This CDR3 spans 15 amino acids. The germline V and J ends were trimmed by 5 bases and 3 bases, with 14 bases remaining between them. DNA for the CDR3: TGTGCCAGCAGTCCTATCGAGCTTATCAATCAGCCCCAGCATTTT. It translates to CASSPIELINQPQHF.

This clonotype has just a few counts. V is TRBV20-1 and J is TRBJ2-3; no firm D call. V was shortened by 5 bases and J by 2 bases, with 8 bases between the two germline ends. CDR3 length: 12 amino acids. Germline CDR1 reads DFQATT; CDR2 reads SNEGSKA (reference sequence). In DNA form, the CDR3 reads TGCAGTGCTCCTAAAACCACAGATACGCAGTATTTT. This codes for CSAPKTTDTQYF.

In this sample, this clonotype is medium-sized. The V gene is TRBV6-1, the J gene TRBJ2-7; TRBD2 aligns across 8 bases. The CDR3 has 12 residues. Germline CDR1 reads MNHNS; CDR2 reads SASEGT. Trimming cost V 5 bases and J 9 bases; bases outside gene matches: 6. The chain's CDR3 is CASSPVAGLQYF. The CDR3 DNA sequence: TGTGCCAGCAGTCCCGTAGCGGGATTGCAGTACTTC.

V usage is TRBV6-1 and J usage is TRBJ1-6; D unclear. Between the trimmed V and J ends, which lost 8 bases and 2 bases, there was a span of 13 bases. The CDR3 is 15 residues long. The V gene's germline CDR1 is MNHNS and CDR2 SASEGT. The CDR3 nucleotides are TGTGCCAGCTTCAGCGGAACGACCTATAATTCACCCCTCCACTTT. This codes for CASFSGTTYNSPLHF.

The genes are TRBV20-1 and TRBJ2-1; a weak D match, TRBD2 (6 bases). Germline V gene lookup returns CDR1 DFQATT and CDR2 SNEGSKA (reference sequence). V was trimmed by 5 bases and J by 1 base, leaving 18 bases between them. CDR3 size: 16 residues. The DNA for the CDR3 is TGCAGTGCTTCGAGGGGCCCTAGCGTATCCTACAATGAGCAGTTCTTC. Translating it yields CSASRGPSVSYNEQFF.

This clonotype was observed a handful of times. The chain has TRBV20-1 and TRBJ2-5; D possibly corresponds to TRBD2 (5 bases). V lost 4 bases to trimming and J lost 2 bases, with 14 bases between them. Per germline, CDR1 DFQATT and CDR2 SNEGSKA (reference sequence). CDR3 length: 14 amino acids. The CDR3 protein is CSAKTTGRQETQYF. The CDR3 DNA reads TGCAGTGCTAAGACTACGGGGAGACAAGAGACCCAGTACTTC.

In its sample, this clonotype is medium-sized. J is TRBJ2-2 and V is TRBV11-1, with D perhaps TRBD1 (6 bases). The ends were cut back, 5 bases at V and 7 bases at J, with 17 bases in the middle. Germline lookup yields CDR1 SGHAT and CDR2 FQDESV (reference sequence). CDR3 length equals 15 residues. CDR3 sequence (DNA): TGTGCCAGCAGCCCCCGGGACAATACCGGCGGGGAGCTGTTTTTT. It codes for CASSPRDNTGGELFF.

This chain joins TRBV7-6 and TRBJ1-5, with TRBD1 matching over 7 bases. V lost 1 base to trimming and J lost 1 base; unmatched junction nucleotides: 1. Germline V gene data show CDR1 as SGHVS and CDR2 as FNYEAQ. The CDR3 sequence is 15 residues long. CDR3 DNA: TGTGCCAGCAGCTTAGTAGGGGGCAGCAATCAGCCCCAGCATTTT. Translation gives CASSLVGGSNQPQHF.

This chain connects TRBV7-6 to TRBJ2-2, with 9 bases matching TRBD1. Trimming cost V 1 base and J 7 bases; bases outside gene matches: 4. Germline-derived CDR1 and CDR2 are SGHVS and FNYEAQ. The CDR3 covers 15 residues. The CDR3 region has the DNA TGTGCCAGCAGCTTAGTAGACAGGGGGATCGGGGAGCTGTTTTTT. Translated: CASSLVDRGIGELFF.

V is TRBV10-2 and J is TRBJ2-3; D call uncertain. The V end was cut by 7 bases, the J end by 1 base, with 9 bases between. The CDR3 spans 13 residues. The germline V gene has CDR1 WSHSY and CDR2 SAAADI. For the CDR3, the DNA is TGCGCCAGCAAAGTGAGCGGCACAGATACGCAGTATTTT. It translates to CASKVSGTDTQYF.

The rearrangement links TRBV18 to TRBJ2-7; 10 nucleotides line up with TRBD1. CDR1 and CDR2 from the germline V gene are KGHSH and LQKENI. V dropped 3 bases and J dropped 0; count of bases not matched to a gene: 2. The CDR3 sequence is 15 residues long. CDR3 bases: TGTGCCAGCTCACCCGGGACAGGGGCCTCCTACGAGCAGTACTTC. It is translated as CASSPGTGASYEQYF. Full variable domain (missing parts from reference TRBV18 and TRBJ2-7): NAGVMQNPRHLVRRRGQEARLRCSPMKGHSHVYWYRQLPEEGLKFMVYLQKENIIDESGMPKERFSAEFPKEGPSILRIQQVVRGDSAAYFCASSPGTGASYEQYFGPGTRLTVT.